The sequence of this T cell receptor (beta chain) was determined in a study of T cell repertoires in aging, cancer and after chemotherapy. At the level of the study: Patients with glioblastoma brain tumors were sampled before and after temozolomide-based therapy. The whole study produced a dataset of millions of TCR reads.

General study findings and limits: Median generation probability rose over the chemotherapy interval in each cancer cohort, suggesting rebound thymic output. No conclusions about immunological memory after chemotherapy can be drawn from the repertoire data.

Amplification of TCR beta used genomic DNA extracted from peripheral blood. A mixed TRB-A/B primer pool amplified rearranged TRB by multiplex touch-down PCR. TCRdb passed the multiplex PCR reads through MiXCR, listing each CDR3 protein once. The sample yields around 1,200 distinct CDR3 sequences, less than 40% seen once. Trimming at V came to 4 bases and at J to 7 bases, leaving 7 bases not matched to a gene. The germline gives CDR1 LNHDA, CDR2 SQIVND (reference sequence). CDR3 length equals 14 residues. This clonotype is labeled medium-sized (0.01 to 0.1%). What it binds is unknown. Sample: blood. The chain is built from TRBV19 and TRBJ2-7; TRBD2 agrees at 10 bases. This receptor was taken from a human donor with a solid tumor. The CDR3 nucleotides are TGTGCCAGTAGTAGCCTAGCGGGAGTGGAGGAGCAGTACTTC. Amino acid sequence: CASSSLAGVEEQYF.